These T cell receptor beta chains were read from a single sample in a study of T-cell memory formation after mild COVID-19. One entry per CDR3 protein, called by TCRdb with MiXCR from the 5' RACE reads. The sample consists of 250,000 to 300,000 distinct CDR3 sequences, 15% to 20% of them appearing once. Material: PBMCs or a T cell subset sorted from them (not recorded which). These receptors were obtained from a man younger than 30 who had mild COVID-19 (a few samples of this study predate the infection). Cell type and time point are not known. The CDR3 runs from the conserved cysteine through the conserved F or W. The D gene is left open where the match is weak. The size entry is marked missing in some rows and otherwise reads once, few, many or a size class.

j_gene: TRBJ1-2; d_gene: NA; abundance: few; v_gene: TRBV3-1; CDR3aa: CASSQGASGVGPGYGYTF; CDR3nt: TGTGCCAGCAGCCAAGGAGCTTCGGGGGTCGGGCCTGGCTATGGCTACACCTTC
j_gene: TRBJ1-6; d_gene: NA; abundance: NA; v_gene: TRBV4-1; CDR3aa: CASSQDGTRAVHF; CDR3nt: TGCGCCAGCAGCCAAGACGGGACACGGGCAGTCCACTTT
j_gene: TRBJ1-1; d_gene: TRBD1; abundance: NA; v_gene: TRBV29-1; CDR3aa: CSGTGTVNTEAFF; CDR3nt: TGCAGCGGTACCGGGACAGTGAACACTGAAGCTTTCTTT
j_gene: TRBJ2-1; d_gene: TRBD2; abundance: many; v_gene: TRBV27; CDR3aa: CASGTSGGANEQFF; CDR3nt: TGTGCCAGCGGAACTAGCGGGGGGGCCAATGAGCAGTTCTTC
j_gene: TRBJ1-5; d_gene: NA; abundance: NA; v_gene: TRBV11-2; CDR3aa: CASSPPGFNQPQHF; CDR3nt: TGTGCCAGCAGTCCCCCCGGATTCAATCAGCCCCAGCATTTT
j_gene: TRBJ1-1; d_gene: NA; abundance: NA; v_gene: TRBV11-3; CDR3aa: CASSLARQTEAFF; CDR3nt: TGTGCCAGCAGCTTAGCCCGACAGACTGAAGCTTTCTTT
j_gene: TRBJ1-1; d_gene: TRBD1; abundance: few; v_gene: TRBV5-6; CDR3aa: CASRWTEGARGEAFF; CDR3nt: TGTGCCAGCAGATGGACCGAGGGGGCGCGGGGTGAAGCTTTCTTT
j_gene: TRBJ2-7; d_gene: NA; abundance: NA; v_gene: TRBV7-2; CDR3aa: CASSLGGSPEQYF; CDR3nt: TGTGCCAGCAGCTTAGGTGGATCTCCCGAGCAGTACTTC
j_gene: TRBJ1-2; d_gene: NA; abundance: NA; v_gene: TRBV4-2; CDR3aa: CASSQGIKQDQAMDYGYTF; CDR3nt: TGTGCCAGCAGCCAAGGGATAAAACAGGACCAAGCGATGGACTATGGCTACACCTTC
j_gene: TRBJ1-1; d_gene: NA; abundance: NA; v_gene: TRBV15; CDR3aa: CATSRDGNTEAFF; CDR3nt: TGTGCCACCAGCAGAGATGGGAACACTGAAGCTTTCTTT
j_gene: TRBJ2-4; d_gene: NA; abundance: NA; v_gene: TRBV7-9; CDR3aa: CASSLGTAAKNIQYF; CDR3nt: TGTGCCAGCAGCTTGGGGACGGCAGCCAAAAACATTCAGTACTTC
j_gene: TRBJ2-7; d_gene: TRBD1; abundance: few; v_gene: TRBV20-1; CDR3aa: CSARDSGGYEQYF; CDR3nt: TGCAGTGCTAGAGATTCAGGGGGCTACGAGCAGTACTTC
j_gene: TRBJ2-1; d_gene: NA; abundance: NA; v_gene: TRBV7-3; CDR3aa: CASSLIGGTEYNEQFF; CDR3nt: TGTGCCAGCAGCTTAATTGGGGGGACAGAGTACAATGAGCAGTTCTTC
j_gene: TRBJ2-2; d_gene: NA; abundance: many; v_gene: TRBV9; CDR3aa: CASSVDWTPNTGELFF; CDR3nt: TGTGCCAGCAGCGTAGATTGGACACCGAACACCGGGGAGCTGTTTTTT
j_gene: TRBJ1-6; d_gene: NA; abundance: NA; v_gene: TRBV6-5; CDR3aa: CASSYGFGSPLHF; CDR3nt: TGTGCCAGCAGTTACGGATTTGGTTCACCCCTCCACTTT
j_gene: TRBJ2-3; d_gene: TRBD1; abundance: few; v_gene: TRBV7-9; CDR3aa: CASSLAGQDYTDTQYF; CDR3nt: TGTGCCAGCAGCTTAGCGGGACAGGACTACACAGATACGCAGTATTTT
j_gene: TRBJ1-2; d_gene: TRBD1; abundance: NA; v_gene: TRBV6-2/TRBV6-3; CDR3aa: CASSDRTGIGYGYTF; CDR3nt: TGTGCCAGCAGTGACCGGACAGGGATCGGCTATGGCTACACCTTC
j_gene: TRBJ2-3; d_gene: NA; abundance: few; v_gene: TRBV23-1; CDR3aa: CASSQVLADTQYF; CDR3nt: TGCGCCAGCAGTCAAGTCCTCGCAGATACGCAGTATTTT
j_gene: TRBJ2-2; d_gene: TRBD1; abundance: few; v_gene: TRBV15; CDR3aa: CATSDRSGGELFF; CDR3nt: TGTGCCACCTCGGACAGGTCGGGCGGGGAGCTGTTTTTT
j_gene: TRBJ2-3; d_gene: NA; abundance: many; v_gene: TRBV7-9; CDR3aa: CASSAITDTQYF; CDR3nt: TGTGCCAGCAGCGCTATCACAGATACGCAGTATTTT
j_gene: TRBJ2-5; d_gene: NA; abundance: many; v_gene: TRBV27; CDR3aa: CASAPNQGLETQYF; CDR3nt: TGTGCCAGCGCTCCCAATCAGGGGTTAGAGACCCAGTACTTC
j_gene: TRBJ2-2; d_gene: NA; abundance: NA; v_gene: TRBV24-1; CDR3aa: CATGDRNTGELFF; CDR3nt: TGTGCCACAGGCGACAGGAACACCGGGGAGCTGTTTTTT
j_gene: TRBJ1-2; d_gene: TRBD1; abundance: NA; v_gene: TRBV4-2; CDR3aa: CASSQEQGAGYGYTF; CDR3nt: TGTGCCAGCAGCCAAGAGCAGGGGGCGGGCTATGGCTACACCTTC
j_gene: TRBJ2-2; d_gene: NA; abundance: few; v_gene: TRBV5-1; CDR3aa: CASKGGVGTGELFF; CDR3nt: TGCGCCAGCAAAGGCGGGGTGGGGACCGGGGAGCTGTTTTTT
j_gene: TRBJ2-7; d_gene: NA; abundance: few; v_gene: TRBV5-1; CDR3aa: CASSLDGSSYEQYF; CDR3nt: TGCGCCAGCAGCTTGGATGGGAGCTCCTACGAGCAGTACTTC
j_gene: TRBJ1-2; d_gene: TRBD1; abundance: NA; v_gene: TRBV4-3; CDR3aa: CASSHARGNYGYTF; CDR3nt: TGCGCCAGCAGCCATGCCAGGGGGAACTATGGCTACACCTTC
j_gene: TRBJ2-1; d_gene: TRBD2; abundance: NA; v_gene: TRBV7-2; CDR3aa: CASRLAGAPWNEQFF; CDR3nt: TGTGCCAGCAGATTAGCGGGGGCCCCGTGGAATGAGCAGTTCTTC
j_gene: TRBJ2-7; d_gene: NA; abundance: NA; v_gene: TRBV5-6; CDR3aa: CASQDLGHYEQYF; CDR3nt: TGTGCCAGCCAGGACTTGGGACACTACGAGCAGTACTTC
j_gene: TRBJ2-5; d_gene: NA; abundance: NA; v_gene: TRBV7-3; CDR3aa: CASSLGGYQGETKYF; CDR3nt: TGTGCCAGCAGCTTAGGTGGCTACCAAGGGGAGACCAAGTACTTC
j_gene: TRBJ2-5; d_gene: NA; abundance: many; v_gene: TRBV27; CDR3aa: CASSRTSQETQYF; CDR3nt: TGTGCCAGCAGTCGAACATCGCAAGAGACCCAGTACTTC
j_gene: TRBJ1-2; d_gene: TRBD1; abundance: many; v_gene: TRBV4-2; CDR3aa: CASSQETGDWYGYTF; CDR3nt: TGTGCCAGCAGCCAAGAAACAGGGGATTGGTATGGCTACACCTTC
j_gene: TRBJ1-6; d_gene: NA; abundance: NA; v_gene: TRBV9; CDR3aa: CASSVRGEGNSPLHF; CDR3nt: TGTGCCAGCAGCGTTAGGGGAGAAGGTAATTCACCCCTCCACTTT
j_gene: TRBJ2-3; d_gene: NA; abundance: few; v_gene: TRBV4-3; CDR3aa: CASSQRYKGLGVVSSTDTQYF; CDR3nt: TGCGCCAGCAGCCAAAGATACAAAGGCCTAGGGGTTGTTTCTAGCACAGATACGCAGTATTTT
j_gene: TRBJ2-3; d_gene: NA; abundance: NA; v_gene: TRBV7-9; CDR3aa: CASSLTGASDTQYF; CDR3nt: TGTGCCAGCAGCTTGACGGGGGCGTCAGATACGCAGTATTTT
j_gene: TRBJ2-1; d_gene: NA; abundance: many; v_gene: TRBV12-3/TRBV12-4; CDR3aa: CASSSVRGRSFSDEQFF; CDR3nt: TGTGCCAGCAGTTCCGTCCGGGGGCGAAGTTTCAGCGATGAGCAGTTCTTC
j_gene: TRBJ2-7; d_gene: NA; abundance: few; v_gene: TRBV11-2; CDR3aa: CASSRNYEQYF; CDR3nt: TGTGCCAGCAGCCGGAACTACGAGCAGTACTTC
j_gene: TRBJ1-4; d_gene: NA; abundance: NA; v_gene: TRBV4-1; CDR3aa: CASRSFKGRRESNEKLFF; CDR3nt: TGCGCCAGCAGATCCTTCAAAGGACGACGGGAGTCTAATGAAAAACTGTTTTTT
j_gene: TRBJ2-7; d_gene: NA; abundance: few; v_gene: TRBV7-6; CDR3aa: CASSTTTAESEQYF; CDR3nt: TGTGCCAGCAGCACAACGACCGCGGAGAGCGAGCAGTACTTC
j_gene: TRBJ2-5; d_gene: NA; abundance: few; v_gene: TRBV4-2; CDR3aa: CASSQVSLGETQYF; CDR3nt: TGTGCCAGCAGCCAAGTCTCGTTGGGAGAGACCCAGTACTTC
j_gene: TRBJ2-7; d_gene: NA; abundance: many; v_gene: TRBV7-6; CDR3aa: CASSPDRYEQYF; CDR3nt: TGTGCCAGCAGCCCTGACCGGTACGAGCAGTACTTC
j_gene: TRBJ1-1; d_gene: NA; abundance: few; v_gene: TRBV5-1; CDR3aa: CASLGGGTEAFF; CDR3nt: TGCGCCAGCCTGGGCGGTGGCACTGAAGCTTTCTTT
j_gene: TRBJ1-2; d_gene: NA; abundance: NA; v_gene: TRBV5-1; CDR3aa: CASSPTPNRLYGYTF; CDR3nt: TGCGCCAGCAGCCCTACCCCGAATCGTTTATATGGCTACACCTTC
j_gene: TRBJ2-1; d_gene: NA; abundance: NA; v_gene: TRBV7-9; CDR3aa: CASSSIGVVNEQFF; CDR3nt: TGTGCCAGCAGCTCCATTGGTGTGGTCAATGAGCAGTTCTTC
j_gene: TRBJ2-5; d_gene: TRBD1; abundance: NA; v_gene: TRBV24-1; CDR3aa: CATSDSTGAVETQYF; CDR3nt: TGTGCCACCAGTGATTCCACAGGGGCTGTGGAGACCCAGTACTTC
j_gene: TRBJ2-3; d_gene: NA; abundance: many; v_gene: TRBV6-6; CDR3aa: CASSYWGERDTQYF; CDR3nt: TGTGCCAGCAGTTACTGGGGCGAGCGGGATACGCAGTATTTT
j_gene: TRBJ1-1; d_gene: NA; abundance: NA; v_gene: TRBV11-1; CDR3aa: CASSLVAGLTEAFF; CDR3nt: TGTGCCAGCAGCTTGGTAGCAGGGCTGACTGAAGCTTTCTTT
j_gene: TRBJ2-3; d_gene: NA; abundance: many; v_gene: TRBV10-3; CDR3aa: CAITPREQTDTQYF; CDR3nt: TGTGCCATCACGCCTAGGGAACAAACAGATACGCAGTATTTT